One sample yielded the 12 T cell receptor beta chains listed below, sequenced in a study of blood T cell repertoires in COVID-19. Profiled with immunoSEQ multiplex PCR; TCRdb holds only in-frame clones, not every one. Among a few hundred thousand clones listed, approximately 82% were seen once. The sample comprised peripheral blood. These receptor sequences come from a man aged 25 to 45 who had recovered from COVID-19.

The V call is TRBV7-9, the J call TRBJ1-1; no clear D. The length of the CDR3 is 15 residues. V shed 6 bases and J shed 7 bases, with 21 bases lying between them. The germline V gene has CDR1 SEHNR and CDR2 FQNEAQ (reference sequence). CDR3: CASRPTSGPTDEAFF. In nucleotides, the CDR3 is TGTGCCAGCAGGCCCACTAGCGGACCCACGGATGAAGCTTTCTTT.

This chain connects TRBV15 to TRBJ2-1; 11 bases map to TRBD2. The CDR3 is 15 amino acids. The trim removed 5 bases at V and 4 bases at J, leaving 4 bases unmatched. Germline loops: CDR1 LNHNV, CDR2 YYDKDF (reference sequence). The CDR3 protein is CATSSGLAVYNEQFF. The CDR3, as DNA: TGTGCCACCAGCTCGGGACTAGCGGTTTACAATGAGCAGTTCTTC.

The chain uses TRBV2 and TRBJ2-2, with TRBD2 as a possible D gene (6 bases). The CDR3 covers 13 residues. CDR1 is SNHLY, CDR2 FYNNEI, per germline. Trimming removed 3 bases at V and 11 bases at J, with 13 bases between. The CDR3 DNA sequence: TGTGCCAGCAGTGAGTCGGGGACTTACGAGCTGTTTTTT. Translation: CASSESGTYELFF.

The chain uses TRBV25-1 and TRBJ1-4, with TRBD1 as a possible D gene (6 bases). V was pared by 4 bases and J by 8 bases, with 14 bases between. Germline V lookup: CDR1 MGHDK, CDR2 SYGVNS. The CDR3 has 14 residues. The CDR3: CASSAQQGREKLFF. The CDR3 region has the DNA TGTGCCAGCAGTGCCCAACAGGGTCGGGAAAAACTGTTTTTT. The full variable domain, its missing parts supplied by reference TRBV25-1 and TRBJ1-4, is EADIYQTPRYLVIGTGKKITLECSQTMGHDKMYWYQQDPGMELHLIHYSYGVNSTEKGDLSSESTVSRIRTEHFPLTLESARPSHTSQYLCASSAQQGREKLFFGSGTQLSVL.

The V call is TRBV10-3, the J call TRBJ1-3, with D hard to call. V lost 2 bases to trimming and J lost 3 bases, with 11 bases between them. Germline CDR1 and CDR2: ENHRY and SYGVKD. This CDR3 has 15 amino acids. CDR3 sequence reads: CAISETEDGGNTIYF. The DNA of the CDR3 is TGTGCCATCAGTGAGACGGAGGACGGTGGAAACACCATATATTTT.

This clone was found once. The J gene is TRBJ2-1, the V gene TRBV6-4; TRBD1 matches 8 bases. Trimming cost V 11 bases and J 3 bases; bases outside gene matches: 6. The CDR3 totals 13 residues. Germline V lookup: CDR1 MRHNA, CDR2 SNTAGT. CDR3 bases: TGTGCCTCTCCGGGACAGGACTACAATGAGCAGTTCTTC. As protein: CASPGQDYNEQFF.

This rearrangement joins TRBV28 to TRBJ1-4, with a weak D call TRBD1 (6 bases). The V end lost 5 bases, the J end lost 0 bases, and 16 bases lay between the germline ends. The CDR3 loop spans 17 amino acids. Germline V gene lookup returns CDR1 MDHEN and CDR2 SYDVKM. The chain's CDR3 is CASSTLTGIPTNEKLFF. Here the CDR3 DNA reads TGTGCCAGCAGTACCTTAACAGGGATCCCAACTAATGAAAAACTGTTTTTT.

The rearrangement links TRBV7-9 to TRBJ1-5, with 9 bases lining up with TRBD1. The germline V gene has CDR1 SEHNR and CDR2 FQNEAQ (reference sequence). With 5 bases clipped from V and 4 bases from J, the junction kept 3 bases outside the gene matches. This CDR3 is 14 amino acids long. The CDR3 spells CASSIDRGNQPQHF. The CDR3 DNA is TGTGCCAGCAGCATTGACAGGGGGAATCAGCCCCAGCATTTT.

The V and J genes are TRBV27 and TRBJ1-4; 7 bases fit TRBD1. Germline V gene sequence: CDR1 MNHEY, CDR2 SMNVEV (reference sequence). With V trimmed by 2 bases and J by 5 bases, 5 bases remained unmatched. The CDR3 totals 15 residues. This chain's CDR3 is CASSLTGQMNEKLFF. DNA of the CDR3: TGTGCCAGCAGTTTAACGGGACAGATGAATGAAAAACTGTTTTTT.

This clone was detected once. The chain couples TRBV7-9 to TRBJ1-2, with 8 bases identical to TRBD1. V lost 5 bases and J lost 2; bases outside the gene matches: 4. Germline CDR1 and CDR2: SEHNR and FQNEAQ (reference sequence). The CDR3 totals 14 residues. The CDR3: CASSGDRLNYGYTF. CDR3 DNA sequence: TGTGCCAGCAGCGGGGACAGGCTGAACTATGGCTACACCTTC.

This rearrangement joins TRBV3-1 (or the pseudogene TRBV3-2) to TRBJ1-1; D not certain. This CDR3 has 14 residues. The ends were cut back, 0 bases at V and 6 bases at J, with 11 bases in the middle. Germline CDR1 LGHDT, CDR2 YNNKEL (reference sequence). CDR3: CASSQDNGLPEAFF. The CDR3 nucleotides are TGTGCCAGCAGCCAAGATAACGGTTTACCTGAAGCTTTCTTT.

CDR3 in DNA: TGTGCCAGCTCGTACCAGGGAAACATTCAGTACTTC. The encoded protein is CASSYQGNIQYF. The rearrangement joins TRBV2 to TRBJ2-4; TRBD1 is a possible D gene (5 bases). This CDR3 has 12 residues. Germline assignment: CDR1 SNHLY and CDR2 FYNNEI. V was cut by 8 bases and J by 6 bases, with 11 bases left in between.